This T cell receptor beta chain was obtained from a study of blood T cell repertoires in COVID-19. In germline, CDR1 is SGHNT, CDR2 YYREEE (reference sequence). Deletions cut 1 base from V and 0 bases from J, with 15 bases between. The CDR3 length is 17 residues. This clone was seen only once. How the authors handled the data: By means of reference gene primer amplification, nucleated cell counts were estimated. Sequencing was performed with immunoSEQ multiplex PCR; in TCRdb, only in-frame clones are kept and a portion is missing. That table furnishes V, J and clone size, whereas the DNA furnished D and trimming. The data contain 150,000 to 200,000 clones, about 85% of them singletons.

The receptor comes from a man between 60 and 75 years old with active or convalescent COVID-19. The sample was peripheral blood. The J gene is TRBJ2-3, the V gene TRBV5-4, with a possible D match to TRBD2 (6 bases). CDR3 sequence (DNA): TGTGCCAGCAGCTTGATCGGCGCGGGGCCTAGCACAGATACGCAGTATTTT. Translation: CASSLIGAGPSTDTQYF.